The T cell receptor (beta chain) under discussion was sequenced for a study of OX40 agonist ivuxolimab in advanced cancers. Study-wide context: Patients assigned to dose escalation were diagnosed with hepatocellular carcinoma, melanoma, renal cell or head and neck cancer.

This clone came up once. TCRdb's copy holds only in-frame clones and misses some; the assay was immunoSEQ multiplex PCR. The sample has 70,000 to 100,000 clones, approximately 90% seen once. The junction had 3 bases not matched to a gene; V was cut back by 6 bases and J by 1 base. CDR3 length: 16 amino acids. Germline values: CDR1 MGHDK, CDR2 SYGVNS. V gene TRBV25-1 combines with J gene TRBJ2-5; 15 nucleotides match TRBD2. The source is an adult with an advanced solid tumor such as melanoma, head and neck, liver or kidney cancer. Sequenced here: CD4+ or CD8+ T cells sorted from blood, sampled in a trial of the OX40 agonist ivuxolimab. Here the CDR3 DNA reads TGTGCCAGCAGCCCGGGACTAGCGGGGGGCCAAGAGACCCAGTACTTC. Translation: CASSPGLAGGQETQYF.